Below are 15 T cell receptor beta chains sequenced from a single sample in a study of blood T cell repertoires in COVID-19. TCRdb's copy holds only in-frame clones and misses some; the assay was immunoSEQ multiplex PCR. Of about 71,000 clones in the sample, 65% to 90% are singletons; the top ten hold around 6.9%. Sample: peripheral blood. Receptors were obtained from a man aged 25 to 40 with COVID-19, enrolled during active disease.

The V call is TRBV11-2, the J call TRBJ2-7; 8 bases line up with TRBD1. This CDR3 region has 15 residues. The V gene's germline CDR1 is SGHAT and CDR2 FQNNGV. V trimming: 0 bases; J trimming: 3 bases; junction bases outside the gene matches: 4. The CDR3 DNA sequence: TGTGCCAGCAGCTTAGAGGGGACAGGAGTCTACGAGCAGTACTTC. It translates to CASSLEGTGVYEQYF.

This chain uses TRBV29-1 with TRBJ2-3; maybe TRBD2 (6 bases). Germline loops: CDR1 SQVTM, CDR2 ANQGSEA. V lost 4 bases and J 5 bases, leaving 13 bases between the germline ends. The CDR3 totals 13 residues. In DNA form, the CDR3 reads TGCAGCGTTGTGTTGGGGGGAGGAGATACGCAGTATTTT. The encoded protein is CSVVLGGGDTQYF.

The rearrangement joins TRBV28 to TRBJ1-1; 7 bases map to TRBD1. CDR3 size: 12 residues. Trimming cost V 4 bases and J 7 bases; bases outside gene matches: 3. The germline V gene encodes CDR1 MDHEN and CDR2 SYDVKM. The DNA of the CDR3 is TGTGCCAGCAGTTCTCAGGGGGGTGAAGCTTTCTTT. It specifies CASSSQGGEAFF.

The gene calls are TRBV15 and TRBJ2-1; no definite D call. The length of the CDR3 is 14 residues. Trimming pared 0 bases from V and 5 bases from J, leaving 8 bases between. The germline gives CDR1 LNHNV, CDR2 YYDKDF (reference sequence). Written as DNA, the CDR3 is TGTGCCACCAGCAGAGAGAATCGGGACAATGAGCAGTTCTTC. Protein sequence: CATSRENRDNEQFF.

V gene TRBV25-1 combines with J gene TRBJ2-7, with 7 bases aligning to TRBD1. The J segment lost 6 bases and the V segment lost 2 bases, leaving 1 base of the junction unmatched. Germline values: CDR1 MGHDK, CDR2 SYGVNS. The CDR3 extends over 12 amino acids. The CDR3 reads CASSEKGAEQYF. CDR3 DNA sequence: TGTGCCAGCAGTGAAAAGGGGGCCGAGCAGTACTTC.

The gene calls are TRBV11-3 and TRBJ2-1; 7 nucleotides line up with TRBD1. V dropped 6 bases and J dropped 9; count of bases not matched to a gene: 5. CDR1 and CDR2 from the germline V gene are SGHNT and YENEEA. There are 12 residues in the CDR3. The CDR3 loop is CASSPTGVEQFF. The CDR3 DNA sequence: TGTGCCAGCAGTCCAACAGGGGTTGAGCAGTTCTTC.

V is TRBV19 and J is TRBJ2-1, with 8 bases identical to TRBD2. The V gene end was trimmed by 5 bases and the J gene end by 0 bases; junction bases not matched to a gene: 3. Germline V gene sequence: CDR1 LNHDA, CDR2 SQIVND (reference sequence). This CDR3 spans 15 amino acids. The CDR3 region is CASSRSGDSYNEQFF. The CDR3 DNA reads as TGTGCCAGTAGTCGTAGCGGGGACTCCTACAATGAGCAGTTCTTC.

In this sample, this clone turned up a few times. The chain combines TRBV7-2 with TRBJ2-7, with 14 bases that match TRBD2. The CDR3 is 14 amino acids. Looked up from germline, CDR1 is SGHTA and CDR2 is FQGNSA. The J segment lost 9 bases and the V segment lost 3 bases, leaving 4 bases of the junction unmatched. CDR3 sequence reads: CASSFGTSGSGQYF. The CDR3 DNA reads TGTGCCAGCAGCTTCGGGACTAGCGGGAGCGGGCAGTACTTC.

This sequence joins TRBV7-2 and TRBJ2-1, with D possibly being TRBD1 (6 bases). The CDR3 contains 17 residues. Looked up from germline, CDR1 is SGHTA and CDR2 is FQGNSA. Trimming pared 7 bases from V and 4 bases from J, leaving 23 bases between. The CDR3 nucleotides are TGTGCCAGCACCATCGTATCGACAGGTACGGGGTACAATGAGCAGTTCTTC. Protein sequence: CASTIVSTGTGYNEQFF.

The gene calls are TRBV30 and TRBJ1-6; D ambiguous. Between the trimmed V and J ends, which lost 3 bases and 7 bases, there was a span of 16 bases. The CDR3 extends over 15 amino acids. Germline CDR1 GTSNPN, CDR2 SVGIG (reference sequence). CDR3 loop: CAWSYDTGRNSPLHF. DNA of the CDR3: TGTGCCTGGAGCTACGACACCGGGAGAAATTCACCCCTCCACTTT.

The chain carries TRBV11-3 and TRBJ2-5; perhaps TRBD1 as D (5 bases). The V and J ends lost 8 bases and 5 bases respectively, with 15 bases between them. The CDR3 extends over 13 amino acids. Germline V CDR1 and CDR2: SGHNT, YENEEA. CDR3 sequence (DNA): TGTGCCAGCGGGAAGGACAATTTTGAGACCCAGTACTTC. It codes for CASGKDNFETQYF.

The J gene is TRBJ2-2, the V gene TRBV4-1; D perhaps matches TRBD2 (5 bases). V lost 1 base and J 6 bases, leaving 18 bases between the germline ends. The CDR3 is 17 amino acids. The germline gives CDR1 MGHRA, CDR2 YSYEKL. CDR3 amino acids: CASSQAFAQAGAGELFF. The CDR3 coding sequence is TGCGCCAGCAGCCAAGCGTTCGCGCAGGCCGGGGCCGGGGAGCTGTTTTTT.

V gene TRBV10-3 combines with J gene TRBJ2-7, with 7 bases fitting TRBD2. The germline V gene encodes CDR1 ENHRY and CDR2 SYGVKD. CDR3 size: 16 residues. With 0 bases clipped from V and 13 bases from J, the junction kept 18 bases outside the gene matches. CDR3 DNA sequence: TGTGCCATCAGTGAGTCGTCTGGCTTGTCTTACGGGGGGTCTTACTTC. It encodes CAISESSGLSYGGSYF.

This chain connects TRBV28 to TRBJ1-2; 8 bases match TRBD1. The CDR3 loop spans 17 amino acids. Germline loops: CDR1 MDHEN, CDR2 SYDVKM. V trimming: 1 base; J trimming: 2 bases; junction bases outside the gene matches: 9. This chain's CDR3 is CASSLSFPGGTNYGYTF. The CDR3 DNA is TGTGCCAGCAGTTTATCCTTCCCAGGGGGCACAAACTATGGCTACACCTTC.

The chain links TRBV28 to TRBJ2-7; 9 bases are shared with TRBD1. This CDR3 spans 13 amino acids. CDR1 and CDR2 (germline): MDHEN, SYDVKM. The junction had 8 bases not matched to a gene; V was cut back by 6 bases and J by 8 bases. The CDR3 coding sequence is TGTGCCAGCAGAAAAACAGGGACAGGGCAGCAGTACTTC. Its translation is CASRKTGTGQQYF.